One sample yielded the 27 T cell receptor beta chains listed below, sequenced in a study of blood T cell repertoires in COVID-19. The repertoire was sequenced with immunoSEQ multiplex PCR; TCRdb's copy has only in-frame clones and lacks some. The sample shows 130,000 or so clones, approximately 87% of them seen only once. Sequencing used peripheral blood. All receptors come from a man aged 55 to 70 with acute or convalescent COVID-19.

As DNA, the CDR3 is TGTGCCAGCAGCCGAGCGGGACCCGGTGCCTACAATGAGCAGTTCTTC. Translating gives CASSRAGPGAYNEQFF. V gene TRBV6-2 or TRBV6-3 combines with J gene TRBJ2-1, with 7 positions matching TRBD2. Germline CDR1 is MNHEY and CDR2 is SVGEGT. The CDR3 has 16 residues. The ends lost 6 bases at V and 2 bases at J; junction bases unmatched: 10.

This chain links TRBV4-3 with TRBJ2-1; the match to TRBD2 covers 9 bases. CDR3 size: 14 residues. In germline, CDR1 is LGHNA, CDR2 YSLEER. V lost 3 bases, J lost 6 bases, and 3 bases stayed unmatched. DNA of the CDR3: TGCGCCAGCAGCCACAGACTAGCGGTCAATGAGCAGTTCTTC. Its protein product is CASSHRLAVNEQFF.

The V gene is TRBV19, the J gene TRBJ1-2, with D uncertain. The germline V gene encodes CDR1 LNHDA and CDR2 SQIVND (reference sequence). The CDR3 length is 13 residues. The V and J ends lost 3 bases and 6 bases respectively, with 11 bases between them. CDR3 protein: CASSMIVANGYTF. DNA of the CDR3: TGTGCCAGTAGTATGATAGTTGCGAATGGCTACACCTTC.

This chain joins TRBV3-1 (or the pseudogene TRBV3-2) and TRBJ2-5; 10 bases line up with TRBD2. CDR3 length: 15 residues. The J segment lost 2 bases and the V segment lost 3 bases, leaving 3 bases of the junction unmatched. Per the germline V gene, CDR1 is LGHDT and CDR2 is YNNKEL (reference sequence). The CDR3 spells CASSHRTSGQETQYF. As DNA, the CDR3 is TGTGCCAGCAGCCACAGGACTAGCGGACAAGAGACCCAGTACTTC.

The CDR3 nucleotides are TGCAGCGTTGTGATTTTTAAACAGGGGGGATCTGGAAACACCATATATTTT. Protein sequence: CSVVIFKQGGSGNTIYF. The V and J genes are TRBV29-1 and TRBJ1-3; TRBD1 matches at 8 bases. Germline lookup yields CDR1 SQVTM and CDR2 ANQGSEA. CDR3 size: 17 residues. After removal of 4 bases from V and 1 base from J, the junction contained 12 bases not matched to a gene.

This chain links TRBV19 with TRBJ2-1; the match to TRBD1 covers 7 bases. Losses at the gene ends were 4 bases for V and 2 bases for J; bases not matched to a gene: 5. The CDR3 has 15 residues. The V gene's germline CDR1 is LNHDA and CDR2 SQIVND (reference sequence). The CDR3: CASSRVGQPYNEQFF. The DNA of the CDR3 is TGTGCCAGTAGTAGGGTGGGACAGCCCTACAATGAGCAGTTCTTC.

The rearrangement joins TRBV11-1 to TRBJ1-1, with 9 bases matching TRBD1. The V gene end was trimmed by 5 bases and the J gene end by 0 bases; junction bases not matched to a gene: 4. This CDR3 has 15 amino acids. Germline V gene sequence: CDR1 SGHAT, CDR2 FQDESV (reference sequence). DNA for the CDR3: TGTGCCAGCAGCGGGACAGGGAGTATGAACACTGAAGCTTTCTTT. It is translated as CASSGTGSMNTEAFF.

V and J are TRBV11-2 and TRBJ2-1, with no clear D. In germline, CDR1 is SGHAT, CDR2 FQNNGV. This CDR3 spans 14 amino acids. V lost 1 base, J lost 4 bases, and 8 bases lay in between. This CDR3 reads CASSLGYRYNEQFF. CDR3 nucleotide sequence: TGTGCCAGCAGCTTAGGATACAGATACAATGAGCAGTTCTTC.

V gene TRBV4-1 combines with J gene TRBJ2-1, with TRBD2 identical over 13 bases. Germline CDR1 reads MGHRA; CDR2 reads YSYEKL. The CDR3 is made up of 14 amino acids. Trimming took 8 bases from V and 8 from J; bases not matched to a gene: 6. CDR3 sequence reads: CASAGLAGVYEQFF. The CDR3 DNA sequence: TGCGCCAGCGCTGGACTAGCGGGAGTATATGAGCAGTTCTTC.

The rearrangement links TRBV9 to TRBJ2-2; 10 nucleotides match TRBD2. The V gene end was trimmed by 6 bases and the J gene end by 1 base; junction bases not matched to a gene: 9. Germline CDR1 and CDR2: SGDLS and YYNGEE. CDR3 length: 17 amino acids. CDR3 bases: TGTGCCAGCAAGGGCCCAAGCGGGAGGGGGAACACCGGGGAGCTGTTTTTT. This gives the protein CASKGPSGRGNTGELFF.

J is TRBJ2-3 and V is TRBV3-1 (or the pseudogene TRBV3-2), with 7 nucleotides matching TRBD1. The germline V gene has CDR1 LGHDT and CDR2 YNNKEL (reference sequence). Trimming removed 4 bases from V and 3 bases from J; junction bases left unmatched: 7. The CDR3 extends over 15 amino acids. CDR3 sequence reads: CASSLRQGGTDTQYF. The CDR3 DNA is TGTGCCAGCAGCCTTAGACAGGGTGGGACAGATACGCAGTATTTT.

This sequence joins TRBV4-3 and TRBJ1-2, with no clear D. Germline lookup yields CDR1 LGHNA and CDR2 YSLEER. The CDR3 totals 16 residues. V lost 0 bases and J lost 0, with 11 bases in between. CDR3 amino acids: CASSQDSRVTNYGYTF. The CDR3 nucleotides are TGCGCCAGCAGCCAAGATTCGAGAGTTACTAACTATGGCTACACCTTC.

This chain links TRBV7-8 with TRBJ1-2, with 10 bases lining up with TRBD1. There are 15 residues in the CDR3. The germline V gene encodes CDR1 SGHVS and CDR2 FQNEAQ. Trimming took 6 bases from V and 5 from J; bases not matched to a gene: 9. CDR3: CASSSGQGIHYGYTF. CDR3 nucleotides: TGTGCCAGCAGTTCGGGACAGGGGATACATTATGGCTACACCTTC.

V and J are TRBV28 and TRBJ2-7, with 8 positions matching TRBD1. CDR1 is MDHEN, CDR2 SYDVKM, per germline. The CDR3 is 12 residues long. Trimming took 7 bases from V and 7 from J; bases not matched to a gene: 6. The CDR3 region is CASTTGGGEQYF. The CDR3 nucleotides read TGTGCCAGCACAACAGGGGGTGGGGAGCAGTACTTC.

The DNA for the CDR3 is TGTGCCAGCAGTTATGCCAGCTCCTACAATGAGCAGTTCTTC. Its translation is CASSYASSYNEQFF. The chain carries TRBV6-2 or TRBV6-3 and TRBJ2-1, with D uncertain. Germline CDR1 is MNHEY and CDR2 is SVGEGT. Trimming removed 3 bases from V and 0 bases from J, with 6 bases in between. The CDR3 has 14 residues.

This clone was seen a few times. The chain couples TRBV20-1 to TRBJ2-7; D may be TRBD2 (7 bases). Germline-derived CDR1 and CDR2 are DFQATT and SNEGSKA (reference sequence). This CDR3 comprises 11 residues. V was trimmed by 6 bases and J by 7 bases, leaving 13 bases between them. CDR3 region: CSARGTNEQYF. The CDR3 coding sequence is TGCAGTGCAAGGGGGACTAATGAGCAGTACTTC.

The chain joins TRBV28 to TRBJ1-2; TRBD1 agrees at 8 bases. This CDR3 comprises 13 residues. Germline CDR1 and CDR2: MDHEN and SYDVKM. V lost 8 bases to trimming and J lost 5 bases; unmatched junction nucleotides: 7. CDR3 DNA: TGTGCCAGCCTGCGACAGGGGTTTTATGGCTACACCTTC. Residues: CASLRQGFYGYTF.

The chain uses TRBV7-2 and TRBJ2-7; 10 bases map to TRBD1. The CDR3 is 15 residues long. The germline CDR1 and CDR2 sequences are SGHTA and FQGNSA. V shed 3 bases, J shed 3 bases, and the junction held 5 bases outside the gene matches. The CDR3 region has the DNA TGTGCCAGCAGCTTGGGACAGGGGAACGTCTACGAGCAGTACTTC. This encodes CASSLGQGNVYEQYF.

This sequence joins TRBV7-2 and TRBJ2-7; TRBD1 might be the D (6 bases). The CDR3 extends over 14 amino acids. Deletions cut 3 bases from V and 2 bases from J, with 11 bases between. The germline V gene has CDR1 SGHTA and CDR2 FQGNSA. CDR3: CASSFRGQTYEQYF. CDR3 DNA sequence: TGTGCCAGCAGCTTCCGGGGACAAACCTACGAGCAGTACTTC.

This chain joins TRBV5-6 and TRBJ2-7; D is possibly TRBD1 (6 bases). CDR3 length equals 16 residues. Germline CDR1 reads SGHDT; CDR2 reads YYEEEE. V lost 1 base and J 5 bases, leaving 19 bases between the germline ends. CDR3 region: CASSLSGLGRGNEQYF. The CDR3 bases are TGTGCCAGCAGCTTGTCGGGTTTAGGCAGGGGTAACGAGCAGTACTTC.

The J gene is TRBJ2-7, the V gene TRBV28, with a tentative D call TRBD2 (6 bases). Trimming removed 2 bases from V and 3 bases from J, with 8 bases in between. This CDR3 region has 13 residues. Germline assignment: CDR1 MDHEN and CDR2 SYDVKM. The CDR3 DNA follows: TGTGCCAGCAGTTTAGGGGGGAACTACGAGCAGTACTTC. Its protein product is CASSLGGNYEQYF.

This sequence joins TRBV28 and TRBJ2-1; D remains unclear. Trimming shortened V by 5 bases and J by 5 bases, and 7 bases separated the two germline ends. The CDR3 covers 12 residues. Germline V gene data show CDR1 as MDHEN and CDR2 as SYDVKM. In DNA, the CDR3 is TGTGCCAGCAGTGCTCTAAACAATGAGCAGTTCTTC. Its translation: CASSALNNEQFF.

This clone came up a few times. The chain carries TRBV6-5 and TRBJ1-6; TRBD1 agrees at 7 bases. Germline trimming cut 10 bases from V and 10 bases from J; bases unmatched to any gene: 13. From germline, CDR1 is MNHEY and CDR2 SVGAGI. CDR3 size: 14 residues. DNA for the CDR3: TGTGCCACCAAGTGGGGGCAGGGGGAATCACCCCTCCACTTT. Translated, it gives CATKWGQGESPLHF.

The chain joins TRBV6-2 or TRBV6-3 to TRBJ2-5; 10 positions agree with TRBD2. V gave up 6 bases and J gave up 2 bases; unmatched junction bases: 6. This CDR3 region has 15 residues. Per germline, CDR1 MNHEY and CDR2 SVGEGT. CDR3 in DNA: TGTGCCAGCAGCCAAAGCGGGAGGGGGCAAGAGACCCAGTACTTC. Its translation: CASSQSGRGQETQYF.

This clone has only one observation. The chain combines TRBV29-1 with TRBJ2-7; 9 bases line up with TRBD1. V gave up 8 bases and J gave up 5 bases; unmatched junction bases: 10. The CDR3 loop spans 13 amino acids. Germline assignment: CDR1 SQVTM and CDR2 ANQGSEA. CDR3 sequence reads: CSSRQGDEHEQYF. The CDR3 region has the DNA TGCAGCTCTCGACAGGGGGATGAGCACGAGCAGTACTTC.

This rearrangement joins TRBV27 to TRBJ2-7; 7 bases align to TRBD2. The CDR3 is made up of 14 amino acids. Germline V gene data show CDR1 as MNHEY and CDR2 as SMNVEV (reference sequence). After removal of 2 bases from V and 1 base from J, the junction contained 2 bases not matched to a gene. Here the CDR3 reads CASSLVGGSYEQYF. Here the CDR3 DNA reads TGTGCCAGCAGTTTAGTGGGGGGGTCCTACGAGCAGTACTTC.

V usage is TRBV27 and J usage is TRBJ2-3; weak D call: TRBD2 (5 bases). The V end lost 6 bases, the J end lost 3 bases, and 7 bases lay between the germline ends. Per the germline V gene, CDR1 is MNHEY and CDR2 is SMNVEV (reference sequence). The CDR3 extends over 12 amino acids. Written as DNA, the CDR3 is TGTGCCAGCAGAACGGGAACAGATACGCAGTATTTT. This codes for CASRTGTDTQYF.